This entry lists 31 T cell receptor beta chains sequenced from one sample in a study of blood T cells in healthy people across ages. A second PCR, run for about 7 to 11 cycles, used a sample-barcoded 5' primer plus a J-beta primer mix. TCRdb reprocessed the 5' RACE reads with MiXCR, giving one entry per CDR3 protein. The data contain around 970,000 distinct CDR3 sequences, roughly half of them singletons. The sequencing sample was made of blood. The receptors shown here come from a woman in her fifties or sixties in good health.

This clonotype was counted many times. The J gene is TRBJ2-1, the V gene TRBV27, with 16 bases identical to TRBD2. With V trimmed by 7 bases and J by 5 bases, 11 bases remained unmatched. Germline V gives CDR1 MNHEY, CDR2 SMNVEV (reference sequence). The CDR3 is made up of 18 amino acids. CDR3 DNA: TGTGCCAGCAACCCGGGACTAGCGGGAGGGTATGTTAACAATGAGCAGTTCTTC. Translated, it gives CASNPGLAGGYVNNEQFF.

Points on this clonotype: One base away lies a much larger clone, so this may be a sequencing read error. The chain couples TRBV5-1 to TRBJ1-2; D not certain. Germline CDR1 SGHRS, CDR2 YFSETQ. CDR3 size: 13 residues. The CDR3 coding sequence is TGCGCCGGCAGCCTTAAGGGCGAATATGGCTACACCTTC. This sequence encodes CAGSLKGEYGYTF. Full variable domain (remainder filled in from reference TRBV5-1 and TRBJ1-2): KAGVTQTPRYLIKTRGQQVTLSCSPISGHRSVSWYQQTPGQGLQFLFEYFSETQRNKGNFPGRFSGRQFSNSRSEMNVSTLELGDSALYLCAGSLKGEYGYTFGSGTRLTVV.

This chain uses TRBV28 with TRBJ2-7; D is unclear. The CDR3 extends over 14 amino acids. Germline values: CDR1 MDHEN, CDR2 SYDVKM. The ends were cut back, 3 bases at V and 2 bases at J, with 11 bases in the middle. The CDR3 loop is CASSLARFPYEQYF. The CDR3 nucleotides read TGTGCCAGCAGTTTGGCCAGGTTCCCCTACGAGCAGTACTTC.

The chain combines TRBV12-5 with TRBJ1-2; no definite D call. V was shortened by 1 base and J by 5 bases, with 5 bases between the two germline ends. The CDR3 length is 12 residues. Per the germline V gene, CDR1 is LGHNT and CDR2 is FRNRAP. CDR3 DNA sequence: TGTGCTAGTGGTTTGGATCGGTATGGCTACACCTTC. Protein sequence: CASGLDRYGYTF.

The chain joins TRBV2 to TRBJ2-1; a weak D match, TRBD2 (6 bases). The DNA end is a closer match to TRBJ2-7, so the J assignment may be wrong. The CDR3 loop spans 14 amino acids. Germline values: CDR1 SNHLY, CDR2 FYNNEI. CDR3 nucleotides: TGTGCCAGTACGACTAGTTCAGCCTACAATGAGCAGTACTTC. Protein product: CASTTSSAYNEQYF.

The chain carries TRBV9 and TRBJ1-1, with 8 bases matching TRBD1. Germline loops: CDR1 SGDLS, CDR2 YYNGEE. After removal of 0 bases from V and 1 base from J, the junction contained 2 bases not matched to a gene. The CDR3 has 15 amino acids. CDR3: CASSVAGGANTEAFF. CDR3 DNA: TGTGCCAGCAGCGTAGCAGGGGGCGCGAACACTGAAGCTTTCTTT. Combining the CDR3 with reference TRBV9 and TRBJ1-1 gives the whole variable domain DSGVTQTPKHLITATGQRVTLRCSPRSGDLSVYWYQQSLDQGLQFLIQYYNGEERAKGNILERFSAQQFPDLHSELNLSSLELGDSALYFCASSVAGGANTEAFFGQGTRLTVV.

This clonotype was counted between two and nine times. As DNA, the CDR3 is TGTGCCAGCAGAGTCTCAGGGGGGAACAATGAGCAGTTCTTC. It codes for CASRVSGGNNEQFF. The genes are TRBV6-2 or TRBV6-3 and TRBJ2-1; possibly TRBD1 for D (7 bases). V dropped 6 bases and J dropped 5 bases, with 14 bases sitting between them. The CDR3 runs 14 residues. Germline values: CDR1 MNHEY, CDR2 SVGEGT.

The CDR3 DNA reads as TGTGCCAGCAGCCACAACAGGCTAGTTTCGGGATACGAGCAGTACTTC. This gives the protein CASSHNRLVSGYEQYF. The chain combines TRBV3-1 with TRBJ2-4, with D perhaps assigned TRBD1 or TRBD2 (5 bases each). The assigned J gene may be wrong: the sequence end matches TRBJ2-7 better. The germline gives CDR1 LGHDT, CDR2 YNNKEL (reference sequence). CDR3 length equals 16 residues.

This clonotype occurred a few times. CDR3 sequence (DNA): TGTGCCAGCAGCTTCTCTTCCCTGGAGCGAAGCGGTTCCCAAGAGACCCAGTACTTC. Amino acid sequence: CASSFSSLERSGSQETQYF. The chain uses TRBV7-9 and TRBJ2-5; D perhaps matches TRBD2 (5 bases). Germline V CDR1 and CDR2: SEHNR, FQNEAQ (reference sequence). The CDR3 totals 19 residues. V lost 3 bases, J lost 1 base, and 24 bases lay in between.

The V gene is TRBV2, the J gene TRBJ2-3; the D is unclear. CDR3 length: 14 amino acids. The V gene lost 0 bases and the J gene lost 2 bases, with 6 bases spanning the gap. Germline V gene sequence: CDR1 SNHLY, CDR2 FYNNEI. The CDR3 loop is CASSEAGSTDTQYF. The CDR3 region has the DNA TGTGCCAGCAGTGAAGCGGGGTCCACAGATACGCAGTATTTT.

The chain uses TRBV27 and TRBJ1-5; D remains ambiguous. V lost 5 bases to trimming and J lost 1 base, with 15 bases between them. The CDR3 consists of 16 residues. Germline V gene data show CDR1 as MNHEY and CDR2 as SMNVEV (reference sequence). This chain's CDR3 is CASSPGVPGSNQPQHF. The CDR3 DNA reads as TGTGCCAGCAGTCCCGGGGTCCCGGGGAGCAATCAGCCCCAGCATTTT.

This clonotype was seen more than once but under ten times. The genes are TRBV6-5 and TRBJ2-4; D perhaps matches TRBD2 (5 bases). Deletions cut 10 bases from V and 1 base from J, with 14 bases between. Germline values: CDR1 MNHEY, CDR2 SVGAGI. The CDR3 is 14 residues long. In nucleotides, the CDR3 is TGTGCCACCCATTCCGGGGTTGCCAAAAACATTCAGTACTTC. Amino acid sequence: CATHSGVAKNIQYF.

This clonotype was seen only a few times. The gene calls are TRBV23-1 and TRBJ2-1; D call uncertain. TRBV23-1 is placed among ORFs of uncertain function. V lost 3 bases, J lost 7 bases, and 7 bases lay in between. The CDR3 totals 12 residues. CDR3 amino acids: CASSHPCNEQFF. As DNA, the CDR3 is TGCGCCAGCAGTCATCCTTGTAATGAGCAGTTCTTC.

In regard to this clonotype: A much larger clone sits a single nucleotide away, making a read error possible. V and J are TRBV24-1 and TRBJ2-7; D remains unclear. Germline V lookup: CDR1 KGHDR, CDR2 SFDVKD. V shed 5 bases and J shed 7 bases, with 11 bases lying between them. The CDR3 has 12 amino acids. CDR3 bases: TGTGCCACCAGTGTTCGAATGAATGAGCAGTACTTC. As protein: CATSVRMNEQYF.

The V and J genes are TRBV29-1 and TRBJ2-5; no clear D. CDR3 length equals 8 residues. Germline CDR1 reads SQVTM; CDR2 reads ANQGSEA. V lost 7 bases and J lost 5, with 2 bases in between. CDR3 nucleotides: TGCAGCGCGGAGACCCAGTACTTC. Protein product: CSAETQYF.

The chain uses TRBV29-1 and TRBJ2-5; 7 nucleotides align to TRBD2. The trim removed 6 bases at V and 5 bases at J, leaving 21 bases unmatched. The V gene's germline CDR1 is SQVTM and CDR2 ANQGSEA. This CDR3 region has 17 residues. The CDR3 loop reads CSVLRLTGLLAVETQYF. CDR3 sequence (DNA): TGCAGCGTCCTAAGGCTGACGGGACTACTAGCCGTGGAGACCCAGTACTTC.

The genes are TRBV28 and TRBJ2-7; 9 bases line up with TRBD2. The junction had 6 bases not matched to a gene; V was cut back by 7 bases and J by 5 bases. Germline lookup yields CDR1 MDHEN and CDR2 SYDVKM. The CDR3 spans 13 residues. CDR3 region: CASTLSGSDEQYF. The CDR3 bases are TGTGCCAGCACCCTTAGCGGGAGTGACGAGCAGTACTTC.

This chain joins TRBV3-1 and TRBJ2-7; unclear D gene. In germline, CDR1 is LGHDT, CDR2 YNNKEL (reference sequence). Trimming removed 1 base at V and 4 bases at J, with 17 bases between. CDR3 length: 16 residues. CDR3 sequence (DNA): TGTGCCAGCAGCCAAGCCCGCGCCCCTAGACTTTACGAGCAGTACTTC. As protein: CASSQARAPRLYEQYF.

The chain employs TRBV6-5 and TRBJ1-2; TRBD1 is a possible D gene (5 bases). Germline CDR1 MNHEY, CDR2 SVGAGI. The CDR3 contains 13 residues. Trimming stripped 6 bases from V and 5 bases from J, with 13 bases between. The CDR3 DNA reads TGTGCCAGCAGATGGGACGGAACTTATGGCTACACCTTC. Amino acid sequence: CASRWDGTYGYTF.

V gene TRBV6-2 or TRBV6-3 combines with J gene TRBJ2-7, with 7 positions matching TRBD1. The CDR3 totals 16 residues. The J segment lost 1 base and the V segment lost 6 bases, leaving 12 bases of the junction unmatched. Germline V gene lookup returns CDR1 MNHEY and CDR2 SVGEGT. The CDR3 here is CASSRPRDSGSYEQYF. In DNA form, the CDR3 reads TGTGCCAGCAGCCGACCCCGGGACAGTGGATCCTACGAGCAGTACTTC.

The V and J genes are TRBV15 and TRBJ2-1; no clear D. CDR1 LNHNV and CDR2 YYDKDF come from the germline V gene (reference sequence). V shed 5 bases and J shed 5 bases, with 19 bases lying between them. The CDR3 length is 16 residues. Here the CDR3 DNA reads TGTGCCACCAGCCCGCGGCCCGATGGGCTCCACAATGAGCAGTTCTTC. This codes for CATSPRPDGLHNEQFF. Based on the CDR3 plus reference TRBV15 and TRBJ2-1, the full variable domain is DAMVIQNPRYQVTQFGKPVTLSCSQTLNHNVMYWYQQKSSQAPKLLFHYYDKDFNNEADTPDNFQSRRPNTSFCFLDIRSPGLGDTAMYLCATSPRPDGLHNEQFFGPGTRLTVL.

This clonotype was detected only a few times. Here the CDR3 DNA reads TGCAGCGGTGCCCTCCATGAGCAGTTCTTC. Amino acid sequence: CSGALHEQFF. The chain carries TRBV29-1 and TRBJ2-1, with D unclear. CDR1 is SQVTM, CDR2 ANQGSEA, per germline. This CDR3 is built from 10 residues. The V end was cut by 7 bases, the J end by 8 bases, with 9 bases between.

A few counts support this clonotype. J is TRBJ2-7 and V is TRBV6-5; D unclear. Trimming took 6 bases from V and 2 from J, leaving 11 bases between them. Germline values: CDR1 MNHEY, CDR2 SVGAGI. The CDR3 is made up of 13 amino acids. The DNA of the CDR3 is TGTGCCAGCAGCTACGGTTTAACCTACGAGCAGTACTTC. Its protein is CASSYGLTYEQYF.

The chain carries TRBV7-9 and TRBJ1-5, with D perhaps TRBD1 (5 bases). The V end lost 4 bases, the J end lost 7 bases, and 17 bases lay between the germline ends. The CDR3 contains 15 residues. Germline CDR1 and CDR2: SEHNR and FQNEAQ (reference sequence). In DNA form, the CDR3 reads TGTGCCAGCAGCTCTGGGACCCCGGGAAACCAGCCCCAGCATTTT. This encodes CASSSGTPGNQPQHF.

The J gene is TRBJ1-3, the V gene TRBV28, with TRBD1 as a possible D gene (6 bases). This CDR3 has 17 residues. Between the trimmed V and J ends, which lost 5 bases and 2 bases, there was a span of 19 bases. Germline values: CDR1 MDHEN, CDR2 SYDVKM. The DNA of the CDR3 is TGTGCCAGCAGTAAACCTCGGGGGGCTTATGCTGGAAACACCATATATTTT. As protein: CASSKPRGAYAGNTIYF.

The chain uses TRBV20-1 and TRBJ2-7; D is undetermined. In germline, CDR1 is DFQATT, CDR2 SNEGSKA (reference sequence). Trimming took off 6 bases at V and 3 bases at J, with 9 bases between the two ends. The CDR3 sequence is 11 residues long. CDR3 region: CSALSVYEQYF. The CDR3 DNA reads TGCAGTGCCCTTAGTGTCTACGAGCAGTACTTC.

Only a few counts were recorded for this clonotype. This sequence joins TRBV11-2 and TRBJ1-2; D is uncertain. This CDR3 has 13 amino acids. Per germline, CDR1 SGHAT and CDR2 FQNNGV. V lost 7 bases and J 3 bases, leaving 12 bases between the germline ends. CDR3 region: CASTNRSYYGYTF. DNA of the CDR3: TGTGCCAGCACCAATCGGTCCTACTATGGCTACACCTTC.

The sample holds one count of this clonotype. The CDR3 sequence is CASSQDRDRGYEQYF. The DNA for the CDR3 is TGCGCCAGCAGCCAAGATAGGGACAGGGGGTACGAGCAGTACTTC. This chain links TRBV4-1 with TRBJ2-7, with 11 bases that match TRBD1. Germline V gene lookup returns CDR1 MGHRA and CDR2 YSYEKL. CDR3 size: 15 residues. Trimming at V came to 0 bases and at J to 4 bases, leaving 2 bases not matched to a gene.

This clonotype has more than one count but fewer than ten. The CDR3 sequence is CAWTRDRSYEQYF. The DNA for the CDR3 is TGTGCCTGGACCCGGGACAGATCCTACGAGCAGTACTTC. The chain is built from TRBV30 and TRBJ2-7; 7 positions agree with TRBD1. Looked up from germline, CDR1 is GTSNPN and CDR2 is SVGIG (reference sequence). V was clipped by 4 bases and J by 1 base; unmatched bases: 4. The CDR3 covers 13 residues.

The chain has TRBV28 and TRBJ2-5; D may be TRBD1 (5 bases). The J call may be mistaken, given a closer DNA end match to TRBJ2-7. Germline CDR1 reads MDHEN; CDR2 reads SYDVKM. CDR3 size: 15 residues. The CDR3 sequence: CASSSPPGRGYEQYF. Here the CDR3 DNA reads TGTGCCAGCAGCTCCCCCCCAGGGCGAGGCTACGAGCAGTACTTC.

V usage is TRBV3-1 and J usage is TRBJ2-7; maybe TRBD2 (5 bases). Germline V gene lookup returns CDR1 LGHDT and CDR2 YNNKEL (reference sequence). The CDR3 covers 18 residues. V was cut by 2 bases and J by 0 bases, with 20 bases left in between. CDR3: CASSQRELSQTTSYEQYF. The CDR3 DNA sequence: TGTGCCAGCAGCCAAAGAGAGCTCTCTCAGACTACCTCCTACGAGCAGTACTTC.